This TCR beta chain was documented in a study of radiation and T cells in renal cell carcinoma. Sequencing was performed with immunoSEQ multiplex PCR; in TCRdb, only in-frame clones are kept and a portion is missing. The profile covers 120,000 or so clones, with 88% appearing a single time and 5.5% to 6.5% taken by the ten largest. Trimming stripped 8 bases from V and 7 bases from J, with 12 bases between. This CDR3 contains 12 residues. Germline lookup yields CDR1 MNHNS and CDR2 SASEGT. Time point denoted: blood 2 weeks post-SBRT. Treatment meaning: 15 Gy SBRT to primary tumor, nephrectomy 4 weeks later.

The chain links TRBV6-1 to TRBJ1-5; a possible D gene is TRBD1 (5 bases). Sample: blood, taken from a patient whose treatment included radiotherapy and nephrectomy. The source is a woman in her sixties or seventies with renal cell carcinoma. DNA of the CDR3: TGTGCCAGCGGACGGGGGAGGCAGCCCCAGCATTTT. This codes for CASGRGRQPQHF.